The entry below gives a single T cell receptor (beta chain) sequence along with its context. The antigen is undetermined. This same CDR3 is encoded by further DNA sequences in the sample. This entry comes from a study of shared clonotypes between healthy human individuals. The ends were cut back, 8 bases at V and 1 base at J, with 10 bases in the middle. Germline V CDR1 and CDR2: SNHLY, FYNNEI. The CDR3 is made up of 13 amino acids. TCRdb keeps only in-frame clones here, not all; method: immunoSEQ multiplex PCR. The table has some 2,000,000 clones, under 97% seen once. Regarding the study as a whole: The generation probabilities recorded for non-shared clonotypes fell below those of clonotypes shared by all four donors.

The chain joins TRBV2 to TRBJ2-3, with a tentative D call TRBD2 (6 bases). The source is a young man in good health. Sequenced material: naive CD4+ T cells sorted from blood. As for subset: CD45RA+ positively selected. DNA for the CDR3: TGTGCCAGCTCGGGCGGGGGCACAGATACGCAGTATTTT. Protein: CASSGGGTDTQYF.